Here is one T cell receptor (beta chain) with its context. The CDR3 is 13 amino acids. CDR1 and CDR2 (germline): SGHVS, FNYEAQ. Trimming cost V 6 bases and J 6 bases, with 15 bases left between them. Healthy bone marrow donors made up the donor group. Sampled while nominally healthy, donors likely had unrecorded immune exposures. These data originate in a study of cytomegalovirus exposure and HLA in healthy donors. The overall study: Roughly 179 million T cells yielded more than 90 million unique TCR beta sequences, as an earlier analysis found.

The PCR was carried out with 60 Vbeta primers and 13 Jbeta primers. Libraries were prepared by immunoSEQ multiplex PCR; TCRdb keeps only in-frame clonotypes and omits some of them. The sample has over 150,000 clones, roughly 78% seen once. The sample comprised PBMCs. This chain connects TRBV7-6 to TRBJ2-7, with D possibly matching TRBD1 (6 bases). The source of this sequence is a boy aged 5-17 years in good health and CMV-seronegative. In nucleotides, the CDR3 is TGTGCCAGCAGACCGAGTACAGGGACCGAGCAGTACTTC. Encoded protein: CASRPSTGTEQYF.